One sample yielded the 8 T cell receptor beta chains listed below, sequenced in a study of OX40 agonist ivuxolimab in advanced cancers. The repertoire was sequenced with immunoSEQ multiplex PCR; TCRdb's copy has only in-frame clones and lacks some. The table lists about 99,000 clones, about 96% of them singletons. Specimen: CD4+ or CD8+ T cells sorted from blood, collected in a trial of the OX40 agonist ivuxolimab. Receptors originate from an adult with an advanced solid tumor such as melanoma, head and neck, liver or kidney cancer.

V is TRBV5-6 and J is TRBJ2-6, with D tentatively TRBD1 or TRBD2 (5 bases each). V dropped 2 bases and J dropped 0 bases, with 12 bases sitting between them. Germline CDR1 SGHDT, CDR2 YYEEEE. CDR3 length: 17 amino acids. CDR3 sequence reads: CASSLGTRSSGANVLTF. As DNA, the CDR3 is TGTGCCAGCAGCTTAGGGACGAGGAGCTCTGGGGCCAACGTCCTGACTTTC. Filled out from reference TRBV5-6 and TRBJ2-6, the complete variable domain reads DAGVTQSPTHLIKTRGQQVTLRCSPKSGHDTVSWYQQALGQGPQFIFQYYEEEERQRGNFPDRFSGHQFPNYSSELNVNALLLGDSALYLCASSLGTRSSGANVLTFGAGSRLTVL.

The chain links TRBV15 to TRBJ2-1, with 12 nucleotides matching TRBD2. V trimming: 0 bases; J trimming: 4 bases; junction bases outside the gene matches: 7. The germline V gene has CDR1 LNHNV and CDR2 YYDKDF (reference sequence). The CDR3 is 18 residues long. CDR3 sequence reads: CATSRDLAGGPEYNEQFF. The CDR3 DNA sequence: TGTGCCACCAGCAGAGATCTAGCGGGAGGGCCGGAGTACAATGAGCAGTTCTTC.

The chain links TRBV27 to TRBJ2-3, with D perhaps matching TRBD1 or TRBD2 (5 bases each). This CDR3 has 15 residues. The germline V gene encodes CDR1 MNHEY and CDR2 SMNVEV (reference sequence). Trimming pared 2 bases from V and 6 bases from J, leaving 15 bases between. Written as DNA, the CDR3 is TGTGCCAGCAGTTTAGACCGGGACCACCCCGATACGCAGTATTTT. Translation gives CASSLDRDHPDTQYF.

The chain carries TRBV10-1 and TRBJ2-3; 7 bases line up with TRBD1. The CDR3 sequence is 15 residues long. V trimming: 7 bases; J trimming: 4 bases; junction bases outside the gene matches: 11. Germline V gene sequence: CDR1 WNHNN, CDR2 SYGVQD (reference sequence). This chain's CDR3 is CASTLTGWDADTQYF. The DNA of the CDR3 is TGCGCCAGCACCCTGACAGGGTGGGACGCAGATACGCAGTATTTT.

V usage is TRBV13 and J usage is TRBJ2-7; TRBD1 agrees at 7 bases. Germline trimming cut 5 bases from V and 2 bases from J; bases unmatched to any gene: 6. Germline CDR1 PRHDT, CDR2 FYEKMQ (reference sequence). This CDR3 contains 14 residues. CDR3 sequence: CASSPRDRAYEQYF. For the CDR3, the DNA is TGTGCCAGCAGCCCACGGGACAGAGCCTACGAGCAGTACTTC.

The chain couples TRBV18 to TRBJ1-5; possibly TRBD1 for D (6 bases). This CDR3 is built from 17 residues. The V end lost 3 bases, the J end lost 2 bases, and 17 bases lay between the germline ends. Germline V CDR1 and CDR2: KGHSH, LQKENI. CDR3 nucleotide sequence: TGTGCCAGCTCACCGGAGTTGGGGGCGGCGGGCAATCAGCCCCAGCATTTT. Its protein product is CASSPELGAAGNQPQHF.

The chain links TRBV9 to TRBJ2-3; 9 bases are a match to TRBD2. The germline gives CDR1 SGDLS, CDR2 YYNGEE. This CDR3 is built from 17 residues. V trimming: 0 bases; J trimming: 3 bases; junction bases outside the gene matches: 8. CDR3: CASSVVIAGAGTDTQYF. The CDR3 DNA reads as TGTGCCAGCAGCGTAGTGATAGCGGGGGCTGGGACAGATACGCAGTATTTT.

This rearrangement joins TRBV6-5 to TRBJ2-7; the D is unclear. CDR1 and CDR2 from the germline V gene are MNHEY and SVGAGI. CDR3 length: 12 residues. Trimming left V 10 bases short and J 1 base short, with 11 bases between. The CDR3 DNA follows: TGTGCCACCCGGGTCGGGTCCTACGAGCAGTACTTC. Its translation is CATRVGSYEQYF.